The rows below give T cell receptor beta chains drawn from one sample of a study of T cell responses to AZD1222 COVID-19 vaccine. Libraries were prepared by immunoSEQ multiplex PCR; TCRdb keeps only in-frame clonotypes and omits some of them. The table lists 100,000 to 150,000 clones, about 92% of them singletons. The sequencing used peripheral blood, collected 28 days after the second AZD1222 dose. Receptors were obtained from an adult who received the AZD1222 COVID-19 vaccine. Each CDR3 is given with its conserved first and last residue. D genes are given only for firm matches. Not all rows give a size; the values are once, few, many and, for expanded clones, a class.

D gene	clone size	V gene	J gene	CDR3 DNA	CDR3 protein
.	.	TRBV6-5	TRBJ2-5	TGTGCCAGCAGATTAGCGGTGGTACAAGAGACCCAGTACTTC	CASRLAVVQETQYF
.	few	TRBV20-1	TRBJ1-3	TGCAGTGCTAGTGGCGGGAACTCTGGAAACACCATATATTTT	CSASGGNSGNTIYF
TRBD1	.	TRBV27	TRBJ1-2	TGTGCCAGCAGTCGTGCCCCGGGACAGCTAGGCTACACCTTC	CASSRAPGQLGYTF
.	.	TRBV19	TRBJ1-5	TGTGCCAGTACCGGTCTTAGTGGCAATCAGCCCCAGCATTTT	CASTGLSGNQPQHF
.	.	TRBV11-3	TRBJ2-2	TGTGCCAGCAGCTTAGATCACGGGAACACCGGGGAGCTGTTTTTT	CASSLDHGNTGELFF
.	.	TRBV12-3/TRBV12-4	TRBJ1-4	TGTGCCAGCAGTGCGGGTCGTAGACTGTTTTTT	CASSAGRRLFF
.	once	TRBV6-6	TRBJ1-1	TGTGCCAGCACCCTAGAGGTCCCCCCTGAAGCTTTCTTT	CASTLEVPPEAFF
.	.	TRBV5-4	TRBJ2-1	TGTGCCAGCAGCCAACCTAGCCGGAGCTCCTACAATGAGCAGTTCTTC	CASSQPSRSSYNEQFF
TRBD1	.	TRBV2	TRBJ2-7	TGTGCCAGCAGTTTGGACAGGGGGAGTTACGAGCAGTACTTC	CASSLDRGSYEQYF
.	.	TRBV5-1	TRBJ1-5	TGCGCCAGCAGCCCGACCGGAGGACAGACGGGGCAGCCCCAGCATTTT	CASSPTGGQTGQPQHF
TRBD2	once	TRBV5-1	TRBJ2-5	TGCGCCAGCAGCTTGGAGAGCGGGGGGGAGACCCAGTACTTC	CASSLESGGETQYF
.	.	TRBV7-9	TRBJ1-4	TGTGCCAGCAGCTTAGCTTCATTGGGCAGGGAAAGTGAAAAACTGTTTTTT	CASSLASLGRESEKLFF
.	.	TRBV11-2	TRBJ2-1	TGTGCCAGCAGCTTTGAAGGGGCGGGAAATGAGCAGTTCTTC	CASSFEGAGNEQFF
TRBD1	.	TRBV29-1	TRBJ2-1	TGCAGCTCCGACAGGGGATTGAATGAGCAGTTCTTC	CSSDRGLNEQFF
TRBD1	.	TRBV5-8	TRBJ1-5	TGTGCCAGCAGCCGGGACAGGGCCAATCAGCCCCAGCATTTT	CASSRDRANQPQHF
.	.	TRBV9	TRBJ2-1	TGTGCCAGCAGCACCCAATCCCACAATGAGCAGTTCTTC	CASSTQSHNEQFF
.	.	TRBV28	TRBJ1-1	TGTGCCAGCAGGTTGGGTCAGGAGAACGTCAAAGCTTTCTTT	CASRLGQENVKAFF
.	.	TRBV28	TRBJ1-1	TGTGCCAGCGGGGAAGAAGAGAGCACTGAAGCTTTCTTT	CASGEEESTEAFF
.	.	TRBV29-1	TRBJ1-4	TGCAGCGTTGAGGATAACAATGAAAAACTGTTTTTT	CSVEDNNEKLFF
TRBD1	.	TRBV28	TRBJ2-7	TGTGCCAGCAGTTCCCGGACAGGGAGCTCCTACGAGCAGTACTTC	CASSSRTGSSYEQYF
.	once	TRBV19	TRBJ2-5	TGTGCCAGTAGTATAGCGGGGGCTCGAGAGACCCAGTACTTC	CASSIAGARETQYF
TRBD1	.	TRBV12-5	TRBJ1-2	TGTGCTAGTGGTTTGGGCGACAGGGTAGGTGGCTACACCTTC	CASGLGDRVGGYTF
.	.	TRBV25-1	TRBJ1-4	TGTGCCAGCAGTTCCCCCGAAGGGGCGGATGAAAAACTGTTTTTT	CASSSPEGADEKLFF
.	.	TRBV5-1	TRBJ2-1	TGCGCCAGCAGCTTGGCCGGGAGTGAGCAGTTCTTC	CASSLAGSEQFF
TRBD2	.	TRBV9	TRBJ2-3	TGTGCCAGCAGGGGAGCGGGAGTTGACCCAGATACGCAGTATTTT	CASRGAGVDPDTQYF
.	.	TRBV28	TRBJ2-1	TGTGCCAGCAGTGAGATACTAGTCGCCAATGAGCAGTTCTTC	CASSEILVANEQFF
.	.	TRBV6-2/TRBV6-3	TRBJ2-7	TGTGCCAGCAGTGGCGGACACTACGAGCAGTACTTC	CASSGGHYEQYF
TRBD1	.	TRBV28	TRBJ1-2	TGTGCCAGCAGCTTGGACAGGCACCTCTATGGCTACACCTTC	CASSLDRHLYGYTF
.	.	TRBV4-2	TRBJ1-1	TGTGCCAGCAGCCAAGCACGACGTTTTGGGCAGGGCTACACTGAAGCTTTCTTT	CASSQARRFGQGYTEAFF
.	.	TRBV2	TRBJ1-2	TGTGCCAGCAGGGCGGACAGAAACTATGGCTACACCTTC	CASRADRNYGYTF
TRBD2	.	TRBV3-1/TRBV3-2	TRBJ2-3	TGTGCCAGCAATCAGGCGGGGGGCTTAGTTACGCAGTATTTT	CASNQAGGLVTQYF
.	once	TRBV28	TRBJ1-1	TGTGCCAGCAGTTTGGGGGGGCCCTCCGGGACAAGGAACACTGAAGCTTTCTTT	CASSLGGPSGTRNTEAFF
.	.	TRBV5-1	TRBJ1-1	TGCGCCAGCAGCTTAGGGACGATTAACACTGAAGCTTTCTTT	CASSLGTINTEAFF
TRBD2	.	TRBV28	TRBJ2-1	TGTGCCAGCAGTCTACGAGGTAGCGGGAGCGTTGAGCAGTTCTTC	CASSLRGSGSVEQFF
TRBD2	.	TRBV27	TRBJ2-3	TGTGCCAGCAGTTTCGCCCCTAGCGGGGCTAGCACAGATACGCAGTATTTT	CASSFAPSGASTDTQYF
.	.	TRBV19	TRBJ1-5	TGTGCCAGTAAGGCGGGAGGCCAGCCCCAGCATTTT	CASKAGGQPQHF
.	once	TRBV28	TRBJ1-1	TGTGCCAGCAGCACTCTTATACTTGCTTGGAACACTGAAGCTTTCTTT	CASSTLILAWNTEAFF
.	few	TRBV18	TRBJ1-2	TGTGCCAGCTCACGAGGGAAGGGGAACTATGGCTACACCTTC	CASSRGKGNYGYTF
.	.	TRBV6-5	TRBJ1-5	TGTGCCAGCAGCTCCCTTAGTCAGCCCCAGCATTTT	CASSSLSQPQHF
.	.	TRBV5-6	TRBJ2-1	TGTGCCAGCAGCGGGGTCTACTACAATGAGCAGTTCTTC	CASSGVYYNEQFF
.	.	TRBV25-1	TRBJ1-4	TGTGCCAGCAGTGAACCGAGTCGGGGACCTCGGCGTGAAAAACTGTTTTTT	CASSEPSRGPRREKLFF
.	.	TRBV7-8	TRBJ1-5	TGTGCCAGCAGCTTGGAGTATAGCAATCAGCCCCAGCATTTT	CASSLEYSNQPQHF
.	once	TRBV24-1	TRBJ2-3	TGTGCCACCAGTGATTCGAGATACACAGATACGCAGTATTTT	CATSDSRYTDTQYF
TRBD1	few	TRBV2	TRBJ2-7	TGTGCCAGCTCGTTGGGACAGCCAAACTACGAGCAGTACTTC	CASSLGQPNYEQYF
.	.	TRBV10-3	TRBJ2-7	TGTGCCATCAGTGAGTCGGAGGTAGCGGATCGATACGAGCAGTACTTC	CAISESEVADRYEQYF
.	.	TRBV5-5	TRBJ1-2	TGTGCCAGCAATCTGGGTCCCGTCTATGGCTACACCTTC	CASNLGPVYGYTF
.	.	TRBV28	TRBJ2-7	TGTGCCAGCAGTCCTAGGACAGCCAACTCCTACGAGCAGTACTTC	CASSPRTANSYEQYF
TRBD1	.	TRBV7-2	TRBJ1-1	TGTGCCAGCAGCTTAGAAAGTGGGACAGCTGAAGCTTTCTTT	CASSLESGTAEAFF
.	.	TRBV3-1/TRBV3-2	TRBJ2-2	TGTGCCAGCAGGAGGGGGGAAGACACCGGGGAGCTGTTTTTT	CASRRGEDTGELFF
.	.	TRBV5-5	TRBJ2-5	TGTGCCAGCAGCTCCAAGGGGTTTCAAGAGACCCAGTACTTC	CASSSKGFQETQYF
TRBD2	.	TRBV6-1	TRBJ2-7	TGTGCCAGCAGTGAATGGACTAGCGGGGGGGCCTACGAGCAGTACTTC	CASSEWTSGGAYEQYF
TRBD1	.	TRBV2	TRBJ1-6	TGTGCCAGCAGTGCTAGGGGGCGAGGTTCACCCCTCCACTTT	CASSARGRGSPLHF
.	.	TRBV7-8	TRBJ1-5	TGTGCCAGCAGCTTAGGGACAAGAGAGCAGCCCCAGCATTTT	CASSLGTREQPQHF
.	.	TRBV18	TRBJ1-5	TGTGCCAGCTCACCGGGGCCGATCTATCAGCCCCAGCATTTT	CASSPGPIYQPQHF
.	.	TRBV4-1	TRBJ2-7	TGCGCCAGCAGCCGGATCATGGGACGGACCAACGAGCAGTACTTC	CASSRIMGRTNEQYF